Here is one TCR beta chain with its context. What it binds is unknown. Possible read error: a much larger clone is one base away. From RNA transcripts, TCR beta CDR3 regions were amplified. A first-round RT-PCR of the TCR CDR3 used the HTBI primer set. Using its own MiXCR run on the multiplex PCR reads, TCRdb lists one record per CDR3 protein. This sample has about 250,000 distinct CDR3 sequences, with about 20% found just once. Ophthalmopathy patients had Clinical Activity Score at least 3, NOSPECS grade at least 4, duration under 3 months. Researchers barred patients who had uncontrolled infection, other autoimmune disease, pregnancy or lactation. Diagnosing involved the use of clinical symptoms, serum thyroxine and TRAb, thyroid ultrasound and orbital computed tomography. The CDR3 is made up of 16 amino acids. Germline CDR1 and CDR2: SGHAT and FQDESV (reference sequence). This sample is part of a study of T cells in Graves' hyperthyroidism and ophthalmopathy. Study results and limitations: Using 13 V-J features, a model discriminated ophthalmopathy from stable hyperthyroidism.

The V call is TRBV11-1, the J call TRBJ1-1; a weak D match, TRBD1 (5 bases). The sequence derives from a man in his thirties or forties with Graves' ophthalmopathy. The sequenced material came from blood. The CDR3: CASIPYPQGPNTEASF. CDR3 nucleotides: TGTGCCAGCATCCCTTATCCCCAGGGACCGAACACTGAAGCTTCCTTT. The full variable domain, in which reference TRBV11-1 and TRBJ1-1 provide the parts outside the CDR3, is EAEVAQSPRYKITEKSQAVAFWCDPISGHATLYWYRQILGQGPELLVQFQDESVVDDSQLPKDRFSAERLKGVDSTLKIQPAELGDSAMYLCASIPYPQGPNTEASFGQGTRLTVV.